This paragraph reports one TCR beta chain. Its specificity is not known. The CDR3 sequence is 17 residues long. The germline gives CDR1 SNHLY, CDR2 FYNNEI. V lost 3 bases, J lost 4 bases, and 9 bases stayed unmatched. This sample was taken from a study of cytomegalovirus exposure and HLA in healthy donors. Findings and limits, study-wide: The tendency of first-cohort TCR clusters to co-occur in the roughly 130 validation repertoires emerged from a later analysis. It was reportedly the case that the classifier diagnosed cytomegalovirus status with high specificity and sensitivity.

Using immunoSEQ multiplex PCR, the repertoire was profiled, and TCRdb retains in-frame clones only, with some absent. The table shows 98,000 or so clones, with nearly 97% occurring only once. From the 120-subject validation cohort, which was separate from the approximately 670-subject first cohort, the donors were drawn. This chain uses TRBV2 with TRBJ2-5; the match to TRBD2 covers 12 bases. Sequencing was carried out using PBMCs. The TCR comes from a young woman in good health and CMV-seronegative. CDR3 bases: TGTGCCAGCAGTGAGGACCTAGCGGGGGGGCGGAGAGAGACCCAGTACTTC. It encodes CASSEDLAGGRRETQYF.